Described below is a single T cell receptor (beta chain) sequence and its context. The specificity of this receptor is unknown. No quality values exist for individual bases; no much larger clone is one base distant. The sample belongs to a study of post-analysis software for immune sequencing data (dated by TCRdb to between 2015 and 2016). Background for the entire study: The recorded disease courses included relapsing-remitting, secondary progressive and progressive-relapsing multiple sclerosis, and some patients had no subtype annotation. Patient repertoires were compared against about a dozen previously published healthy control repertoires from donors aged about 6 to 28 years. A subset of samples was prepared in parallel using single-end sample barcoding, then pooled and co-amplified after Illumina adapter ligation. On the study overall, not on this receptor specifically: Significantly higher frequencies in patients than in controls were found for roughly 5 TRBV segments, including TRBV5-6, TRBV5-1 and TRBV20-1. Multiple sclerosis patients had significantly lower normalized Chao1 diversity than controls, a result that suggests substantial peripheral T-cell clonal expansion. Direct clustering with F measure showed strong co-clustering of samples prepared in the same batch, prompting a batch-effect correction. The multiple sclerosis patient group was slightly younger than the control group.

Library preparation used PCR. For sequencing, an Illumina HiSeq 2500 was employed. To reduce PCR and sequencing biases, unique molecular identifiers were built into the TCR beta cDNA libraries. Per 1 to 10 million input T cells, 500,000 or so cDNA molecules were obtained, such that each molecule approximated one T cell. The patient libraries were prepared and sequenced with the same protocol used for the earlier healthy control dataset. Within a given batch, samples were prepared together, multiplexed and sequenced on the same HiSeq lane. The study's own analysis went as follows. MIGEC handled the raw barcoded reads, throwing out single-read molecular identifier groups before consensus assembly and CDR3 extraction. VDJtools was used for post-analysis of the clonotype tables, with diversity normalized by down-sampling every dataset to the smallest sample size. Repertoire overlap clustering matched CDR3 amino acid but not nucleotide sequences to correct batch-related cross-sample contamination. TCRdb trimmed the raw reads at Q25, called clones with MiXCR and kept productive beta chains. A single entry per CDR3 protein holds the most common genes and DNA from its merged rows. TCRdb assigned the V and J calls; the authors' analysis was not used. The sample table records about half a million distinct CDR3 sequences; approximately 46% of these occur just once. The ten largest account for 9.5% to 13% of the sample.

Via the germline V gene (reference sequence), CDR1 is DFQATT and CDR2 SNEGSKA. Unmatched junction bases come to 14, with V trimmed by 5 bases and J by 10 bases. The CDR3 holds 14 amino acids from the cysteine to the phenylalanine. Only the CDR3 DNA stays, 42 bases, in frame from base 1. TCR beta repertoires were profiled from peripheral blood of roughly 13 young patients with multiple sclerosis to demonstrate the VDJtools post-analysis software. The multiple sclerosis patients were children and adolescents ranging in age from 6 to 15 years. The rearrangement combines TRBV20-1 with TRBJ2-1; 7 bases in the junction line up with TRBD2. The source of this sequence is a girl aged 5-17 years with multiple sclerosis. Sequenced input: blood. DNA sequence: TGCAGTGCTCATCCCCCTAGCGGTCCGGGAGAGCAGTTCTTC. The encoded protein is CSAHPPSGPGEQFF.